What follows describes a single T cell receptor beta chain. Its specificity is not known. These data belong to a study of cytomegalovirus exposure and HLA in healthy donors. Whole-study context: The early release's HLA-typed donors yielded some 85 million unique TCRs.

Trimming cost V 1 base and J 3 bases, with 10 bases left between them. This CDR3 is 14 amino acids long. CDR1 and CDR2 (germline): SGHVT, SQSDAQ. The study's findings and limits: TCR beta V- and J-gene trimming, according to a later analysis, was linked to a missense DCLRE1C variant. The authors listed 150 to 200 TCR beta chains as cytomegalovirus-associated.

60 Vbeta and 13 Jbeta primers were used in PCR. Assay used: immunoSEQ multiplex PCR; TCRdb lists only in-frame clones, some missing. The repertoire includes about 110,000 clones, 65% to 75% of them detected once, and less than 3.5% sits in the top ten. The TCR was taken from a female donor in good health and CMV-seronegative. Sequenced input: PBMCs. The chain links TRBV7-4 to TRBJ2-7; D is perhaps TRBD2 (5 bases). The CDR3 spells CASSLDRGSYEQYF. DNA for the CDR3: TGTGCCAGCAGCTTAGACCGGGGAAGCTACGAGCAGTACTTC.